The 20 T cell receptor beta chains below come from one sample, sequenced in a study of CD8+ T cells in alopecia areata. cDNA prepared by RNA extraction and subsequent reverse transcription served as the template for sequencing. This table comes from immunoSEQ multiplex PCR, and its TCRdb copy is limited to in-frame clones, with some not included. The sample has about 180,000 clones; about half are singletons. Treatment given: oral pan-JAK inhibitor, 5-10 mg twice daily. This sample comprised CD8+ T cells sorted from blood, obtained around week 52, from a patient treated with tofacitinib. The receptor source for this set is a human donor with alopecia areata.

This clone was seen only a few times. The chain combines TRBV5-1 with TRBJ1-1; D gene uncertain. Germline V lookup: CDR1 SGHRS, CDR2 YFSETQ. The CDR3 loop spans 14 amino acids. Deletions cut 0 bases from V and 1 base from J, with 7 bases between. The CDR3 bases are TGCGCCAGCAGCTTGGCTCAACAGAACACTGAAGCTTTCTTT. Residues: CASSLAQQNTEAFF. The full variable domain, rest sourced from reference TRBV5-1 and TRBJ1-1, is KAGVTQTPRYLIKTRGQQVTLSCSPISGHRSVSWYQQTPGQGLQFLFEYFSETQRNKGNFPGRFSGRQFSNSRSEMNVSTLELGDSALYLCASSLAQQNTEAFFGQGTRLTVV.

This clone has just a few counts. The chain has TRBV7-9 and TRBJ2-5; TRBD1 or TRBD2 may be the D gene (5 bases each). Between the trimmed V and J ends, which lost 7 bases and 7 bases, there was a span of 19 bases. The CDR3 is made up of 14 amino acids. Germline-derived CDR1 and CDR2 are SEHNR and FQNEAQ (reference sequence). In DNA form, the CDR3 reads TGTGCCAGCACCCGGGGACCGTCGGAGGTGACCCAGTACTTC. Translating gives CASTRGPSEVTQYF.

This sequence joins TRBV30 and TRBJ1-4; no clear D gene. The germline CDR1 and CDR2 sequences are GTSNPN and SVGIG (reference sequence). The CDR3 loop spans 13 amino acids. V lost 4 bases and J lost 3, with 9 bases in between. This chain's CDR3 is CAWNYSPNEKLFF. CDR3 DNA sequence: TGTGCCTGGAACTACAGTCCTAATGAAAAACTGTTTTTT.

This clone was picked up a small number of times. The CDR3 loop is CASSWEGTDTQYF. The CDR3, as DNA: TGTGCCAGCAGCTGGGAGGGGACAGATACGCAGTATTTT. The rearrangement joins TRBV7-8 to TRBJ2-3, with 7 nucleotides matching TRBD2. The V gene's germline CDR1 is SGHVS and CDR2 FQNEAQ. The CDR3 loop spans 13 amino acids. The trim removed 4 bases at V and 3 bases at J, leaving 1 base unmatched.

This clone was seen once. The rearrangement joins TRBV15 to TRBJ2-7; TRBD2 might be the D (6 bases). The V gene's germline CDR1 is LNHNV and CDR2 YYDKDF (reference sequence). V was cut by 6 bases and J by 2 bases, with 11 bases left in between. CDR3 length: 13 amino acids. CDR3 nucleotide sequence: TGTGCCACCAGTGCGGGGCGGGCCTACGAGCAGTACTTC. Its translation is CATSAGRAYEQYF.

The chain is built from TRBV7-9 and TRBJ2-1, with D possibly matching TRBD2 (6 bases). CDR3 size: 13 residues. Germline V lookup: CDR1 SEHNR, CDR2 FQNEAQ (reference sequence). V dropped 4 bases and J dropped 7 bases, with 11 bases sitting between them. CDR3 coding DNA: TGTGCCAGCAGCTACTCGGAGGGTAATGAGCAGTTCTTC. Translating it yields CASSYSEGNEQFF.

This chain uses TRBV5-1 with TRBJ2-7, with D perhaps TRBD1 (5 bases). Between the trimmed V and J ends, which lost 1 base and 6 bases, there was a span of 8 bases. Per the germline V gene, CDR1 is SGHRS and CDR2 is YFSETQ. The CDR3 consists of 12 residues. The CDR3 protein is CASSLWGAEQYF. In DNA, the CDR3 is TGCGCCAGCAGCTTGTGGGGCGCCGAGCAGTACTTC.

The CDR3 is CASSLPTEDLSGYTF. CDR3 nucleotide sequence: TGTGCCAGCAGCTTACCGACAGAAGACCTCTCGGGCTACACCTTC. The chain has TRBV7-8 and TRBJ1-2; a possible D gene is TRBD1 (5 bases). This CDR3 has 15 residues. The ends were cut back, 2 bases at V and 8 bases at J, with 18 bases in the middle. Germline-derived CDR1 and CDR2 are SGHVS and FQNEAQ. The whole variable domain, filled in from reference TRBV7-8 and TRBJ1-2, reads GAGVSQSPRYKVAKRGQDVALRCDPISGHVSLFWYQQALGQGPEFLTYFQNEAQLDKSGLPSDRFFAERPEGSVSTLKIQRTQQEDSAVYLCASSLPTEDLSGYTFGSGTRLTVV.

V usage is TRBV2 and J usage is TRBJ1-2; weak D call: TRBD1 (5 bases). Between the trimmed V and J ends, which lost 6 bases and 2 bases, there was a span of 10 bases. Per the germline V gene, CDR1 is SNHLY and CDR2 is FYNNEI. The CDR3 loop spans 13 amino acids. The CDR3 DNA reads TGTGCCAGCAGGCCGCGGGGGAACTATGGCTACACCTTC. Protein product: CASRPRGNYGYTF.

The chain recombines TRBV5-1 with TRBJ1-1, with unresolved D. The CDR3 runs 15 residues. V was pared by 4 bases and J by 0 bases, with 13 bases between. The germline V gene encodes CDR1 SGHRS and CDR2 YFSETQ. The CDR3 sequence: CASSPLRGVNTEAFF. DNA for the CDR3: TGCGCCAGCAGCCCTCTTCGGGGTGTGAACACTGAAGCTTTCTTT.

This clone was seen just once. The rearrangement links TRBV7-3 to TRBJ1-1; 9 nucleotides agree with TRBD1. The V gene end was trimmed by 5 bases and the J gene end by 4 bases; junction bases not matched to a gene: 5. Germline V gene lookup returns CDR1 SGHTA and CDR2 FQGTGA. This CDR3 is 14 amino acids long. The CDR3 reads CASSLGTGITEAFF. Written as DNA, the CDR3 is TGTGCCAGCAGCCTCGGGACAGGGATCACTGAAGCTTTCTTT.

V is TRBV15 and J is TRBJ1-4; D unresolved. CDR1 and CDR2 from the germline V gene are LNHNV and YYDKDF (reference sequence). The CDR3 consists of 15 residues. V gave up 0 bases and J gave up 8 bases, with 13 bases separating them. The CDR3 here is CATSRESTLDEKLFF. The CDR3 DNA reads as TGTGCCACCAGCAGAGAGTCCACGCTGGACGAAAAACTGTTTTTT.

There are a few counts of this clone. The CDR3 protein is CARTLQGSDTEAFF. DNA of the CDR3: TGCGCCAGAACATTACAGGGCTCGGACACTGAAGCTTTCTTT. This sequence joins TRBV23-1 and TRBJ1-1, with D possibly being TRBD1 (6 bases). TRBV23-1 is recorded as an ORF, its role being uncertain. The CDR3 length is 14 residues. V was shortened by 9 bases and J by 3 bases, with 17 bases between the two germline ends.

The chain combines TRBV6-6 with TRBJ1-1; D is perhaps TRBD1 (6 bases). Germline V gene data show CDR1 as MNHNY and CDR2 as SVGAGI (reference sequence). The CDR3 sequence is 14 residues long. V was pared by 0 bases and J by 8 bases, with 13 bases between. CDR3 protein: CASSYSNRVGEAFF. CDR3 DNA: TGTGCCAGCAGTTACTCGAACAGGGTGGGCGAAGCTTTCTTT.

The chain employs TRBV4-1 and TRBJ1-1; the D is unclear. This CDR3 is built from 12 residues. The V end was cut by 1 base, the J end by 8 bases, with 8 bases between. CDR1 and CDR2 from the germline V gene are MGHRA and YSYEKL. The CDR3 sequence: CASSQGGSEAFF. CDR3 DNA: TGCGCCAGCAGCCAAGGAGGTTCCGAAGCTTTCTTT.

V and J are TRBV23-1 and TRBJ1-4, with a possible D match to TRBD1 (5 bases). TRBV23-1 is an ORF, with its function uncertain. V was trimmed by 0 bases and J by 5 bases, leaving 10 bases between them. The CDR3 extends over 15 amino acids. The CDR3 coding sequence is TGCGCCAGCAGTCAATCCAGGGCGTGGAATGAAAAACTGTTTTTT. The encoded protein is CASSQSRAWNEKLFF.

The chain joins TRBV5-4 to TRBJ2-7; TRBD1 matches 10 bases. V shed 3 bases and J 6 bases; nucleotides not matched to a gene: 0. In germline, CDR1 is SGHNT, CDR2 YYREEE (reference sequence). The length of the CDR3 is 12 residues. CDR3 region: CASSWDRGEQYF. Here the CDR3 DNA reads TGTGCCAGCAGCTGGGACAGGGGCGAGCAGTACTTC. Drawing the rest from reference TRBV5-4 and TRBJ2-7, the complete variable domain is ETGVTQSPTHLIKTRGQQVTLRCSSQSGHNTVSWYQQALGQGPQFIFQYYREEENGRGNFPPRFSGLQFPNYSSELNVNALELDDSALYLCASSWDRGEQYFGPGTRLTVT.

This clone showed up just a few times. The chain combines TRBV4-3 with TRBJ1-2, with TRBD1 matching over 9 bases. The CDR3 runs to 16 residues. The germline CDR1 and CDR2 sequences are LGHNA and YSLEER. V was clipped by 1 base and J by 6 bases; unmatched bases: 9. The DNA of the CDR3 is TGCGCCAGCAGCCAAGTAAGGACAGGGGCCTTAGATGGCTACACCTTC. It translates to CASSQVRTGALDGYTF.

The chain recombines TRBV4-1 with TRBJ1-5; D not resolved. V lost 4 bases to trimming and J lost 2 bases, with 6 bases between them. Germline V gives CDR1 MGHRA, CDR2 YSYEKL. The CDR3 runs 13 residues. This CDR3 reads CASSPTGNQPQHF. The CDR3 bases are TGCGCCAGCAGCCCGACGGGCAATCAGCCCCAGCATTTT.

The genes are TRBV2 and TRBJ2-2; possible D gene TRBD2, 5 bases. CDR1 is SNHLY and CDR2 is FYNNEI in the germline V gene. The CDR3 totals 14 residues. Trimming took 4 bases from V and 2 from J, leaving 8 bases between them. CDR3 region: CASSGTPNTGELFF. Here the CDR3 DNA reads TGTGCCAGCAGTGGGACTCCTAACACCGGGGAGCTGTTTTTT.